Following are 10 T cell receptor beta chains from one sample sequenced in a study. TCRdb re-called the RT-PCR reads through MiXCR, storing one row per CDR3 protein. In the table there are about 700,000 distinct CDR3 sequences, 12% to 15% of which are singletons. The sample was memory CD4+ T cells from blood. The receptors derive from a female donor in good health, serving as a healthy control.

Ten or more counts support this clonotype. DNA of the CDR3: TGTGCCAGCAGTCCGACCGGGACGGCGAATTCACCCCTCCACTTT. This translates into CASSPTGTANSPLHF. This rearrangement joins TRBV27 to TRBJ1-6, with D perhaps matching TRBD1 (5 bases). The CDR3 covers 15 residues. Germline assignment: CDR1 MNHEY and CDR2 SMNVEV (reference sequence). Deletions cut 5 bases from V and 7 bases from J, with 15 bases between.

The chain carries TRBV5-1 and TRBJ2-5, with 13 bases aligning to TRBD2. The CDR3 covers 16 residues. Trimming took 4 bases from V and 1 from J; bases not matched to a gene: 4. Germline-derived CDR1 and CDR2 are SGHRS and YFSETQ. In nucleotides, the CDR3 is TGCGCCAGCAGCGAAGGACTAGCGGGGGCCCAAGAGACCCAGTACTTC. This codes for CASSEGLAGAQETQYF.

V is TRBV20-1 and J is TRBJ2-5; D is perhaps TRBD1 or TRBD2 (5 bases each). The length of the CDR3 is 13 residues. Germline V CDR1 and CDR2: DFQATT, SNEGSKA (reference sequence). V was pared by 5 bases and J by 7 bases, with 17 bases between. DNA of the CDR3: TGCAGTGCTCCCCCGCAGGGCCGGGGGACCCAGTACTTC. This translates into CSAPPQGRGTQYF.

This clonotype was seen at least ten times. The chain recombines TRBV29-1 with TRBJ2-1; D is uncertain. Germline V CDR1 and CDR2: SQVTM, ANQGSEA. The CDR3 totals 11 residues. Trimming stripped 6 bases from V and 2 bases from J, with 5 bases between. The CDR3 reads CSVVTYNEQFF. The CDR3 nucleotides read TGCAGCGTGGTGACCTACAATGAGCAGTTCTTC.

The chain joins TRBV9 to TRBJ1-2; D gene unclear. Trimming cost V 0 bases and J 6 bases, with 9 bases left between them. The CDR3 has 13 residues. Germline V gene lookup returns CDR1 SGDLS and CDR2 YYNGEE. CDR3 bases: TGTGCCAGCAGCGTAGTGGTTGGGGATGGCTACACCTTC. It specifies CASSVVVGDGYTF.

The J gene is TRBJ2-1, the V gene TRBV5-1; 7 bases line up with TRBD2. CDR1 and CDR2 (germline): SGHRS, YFSETQ. Germline trimming cut 4 bases from V and 0 bases from J; bases unmatched to any gene: 7. The length of the CDR3 is 16 residues. The CDR3 here is CASSLTSASSYNEQFF. The CDR3 DNA is TGCGCCAGCAGCCTTACTAGCGCCAGCTCCTACAATGAGCAGTTCTTC.

In DNA form, the CDR3 reads TGCGCCAGCAGCTTGGCGCAGGGGGCGGGAGATACGCAGTATTTT. This codes for CASSLAQGAGDTQYF. The genes are TRBV5-1 and TRBJ2-3; 8 bases match TRBD1. The V and J ends lost 0 bases and 5 bases, in that order; junction bases with no gene match: 5. From germline, CDR1 is SGHRS and CDR2 YFSETQ. This CDR3 comprises 15 residues.

This clonotype was observed a handful of times. The chain uses TRBV27 and TRBJ2-1; TRBD1 is a possible D gene (6 bases). Looked up from germline, CDR1 is MNHEY and CDR2 is SMNVEV (reference sequence). The CDR3 length is 15 residues. The V gene lost 6 bases and the J gene lost 0 bases, with 12 bases spanning the gap. The CDR3 here is CASRPDRSSYNEQFF. The CDR3 DNA sequence: TGTGCCAGCAGGCCTGACAGGAGCTCCTACAATGAGCAGTTCTTC.

This clonotype was counted at least ten times. Its ends do not fully match the called genes, so a read error is possible. The J gene is TRBJ2-5, the V gene TRBV7-7; D may be TRBD1 or TRBD2 (5 bases each). The CDR3 spans 13 residues. Looked up from germline, CDR1 is SSHAT and CDR2 is FNYEAQ (reference sequence). The CDR3 region is CASSFGAAETQYF. In DNA form, the CDR3 reads TGTGCTAGCAGCTTCGGGGCAGCAGAGACCCAGTACTTC.

There are a few counts of this clonotype. The chain joins TRBV20-1 to TRBJ1-1, with 8 bases that match TRBD1. Trimming took 2 bases from V and 5 from J; bases not matched to a gene: 4. Germline loops: CDR1 DFQATT, CDR2 SNEGSKA (reference sequence). The length of the CDR3 is 13 residues. CDR3 DNA: TGCAGTGCTAGAATACAGGGGGATACTGAAGCTTTCTTT. This sequence encodes CSARIQGDTEAFF.